Below are 4 T cell receptor beta chains sequenced from a single sample in a study of blood T cell repertoires in COVID-19. Assay used: immunoSEQ multiplex PCR; TCRdb lists only in-frame clones, some missing. The sample holds roughly 200,000 clones, 80% to 90% seen once. The sequenced material came from PBMCs or T cells enriched from blood (not recorded which). These receptors originate from a man in his forties who had recovered from COVID-19.

The chain couples TRBV15 to TRBJ2-1; tentative D call: TRBD1 (5 bases). Trimming cost V 3 bases and J 6 bases, with 12 bases left between them. Germline CDR1 reads LNHNV; CDR2 reads YYDKDF (reference sequence). The CDR3 is 14 amino acids. CDR3 in amino acids: CATSRMGQINEQFF. CDR3 DNA sequence: TGTGCCACCAGCAGGATGGGGCAGATCAATGAGCAGTTCTTC.

The chain employs TRBV27 and TRBJ2-7; 14 nucleotides line up with TRBD2. Trimming took 6 bases from V and 6 from J; bases not matched to a gene: 7. Germline-derived CDR1 and CDR2 are MNHEY and SMNVEV (reference sequence). The CDR3 has 15 residues. Written as DNA, the CDR3 is TGTGCCAGCAGCTCCGGGACTAGCGGGAGAGGCGAGCAGTACTTC. It yields the protein CASSSGTSGRGEQYF.

This clone was counted a few times. The rearrangement links TRBV2 to TRBJ2-7; D is unresolved. The CDR3 has 14 amino acids. Trimming stripped 2 bases from V and 2 bases from J, with 10 bases between. Germline CDR1 and CDR2: SNHLY and FYNNEI. In DNA, the CDR3 is TGTGCCAGCAGTGAACACGGGTCCCCCTACGAGCAGTACTTC. It is translated as CASSEHGSPYEQYF.

The V and J genes are TRBV20-1 and TRBJ2-7, with 7 bases identical to TRBD1. CDR3 length equals 11 residues. The germline V gene has CDR1 DFQATT and CDR2 SNEGSKA (reference sequence). V lost 4 bases and J lost 5; bases outside the gene matches: 2. The CDR3 nucleotides are TGCAGTGCTAACAGGGGCCACGAGCAGTACGTC. Protein product: CSANRGHEQYV.